The entry below gives a single T cell receptor (beta chain) sequence along with its context. This entry belongs to a study of blood T cell repertoires in COVID-19. Study summary: Collection of acute and convalescent COVID-19 samples took place in the United States, Italy and Spain. Sources were T cells, B-cell-depleted T cells, or PBMCs; the material itself was cDNA or gDNA.

The CDR3 covers 13 residues. The trim removed 8 bases at V and 7 bases at J, leaving 4 bases unmatched. CDR1 is SEHNR, CDR2 FQNEAQ, per germline (reference sequence). As originally analysed: Nucleated cell counts were estimated from reference gene primer amplification. Using immunoSEQ multiplex PCR, the repertoire was profiled, and TCRdb retains in-frame clones only, with some absent. V, J and clone size are taken as reported in that table, and D and trimming were inferred from the DNA itself. The table includes approximately 250,000 clones, roughly 86% detected once. The J gene is TRBJ1-4, the V gene TRBV7-9, with 10 bases matching TRBD1. The origin of this receptor is a woman aged 60-75 years who had recovered from COVID-19. The specimen sequenced was peripheral blood. CDR3 nucleotides: TGTGCCAGCCTCCGGACAGGGGGTGAAAAACTGTTTTTT. Translated: CASLRTGGEKLFF.